The clone carrying this T cell receptor beta chain was observed a handful of times. What it recognizes is unknown. This entry belongs to a study of T cell repertoires in cytomegalovirus infection. Study details: Evidence of both CMV infection and a matching HLA type came from public TCR beta signatures. Study-wide results and limits: Dominating the ex vivo response were TCR beta clonotypes that were CMV-specific and HLA-C-restricted. CMV carriers having the relevant HLA were flagged by cumulative public TCR beta family frequency.

TCRdb re-analysed the reads in MiXCR, keeping a single row per CDR3 protein. This table holds approximately 500,000 distinct CDR3 sequences, approximately 16% found once. Trimming took off 7 bases at V and 4 bases at J, with 16 bases between the two ends. Germline values: CDR1 SQVTM, CDR2 ANQGSEA. This CDR3 contains 13 residues. The V call is TRBV29-1, the J call TRBJ1-2, with D uncertain. Sequencing was done on a sample of CD8+ T cells from PBMCs. This clonotype originated in a human donor in good health (CMV status not recorded). Some clones in this sample may be carry-over from other donors' samples. Here the CDR3 DNA reads TGCAGCGGAGGACCCTCGCCACCCTATGGCTACACCTTC. Protein sequence: CSGGPSPPYGYTF. Based on the CDR3 plus reference TRBV29-1 and TRBJ1-2, the full variable domain is SAVISQKPSRDICQRGTSLTIQCQVDSQVTMMFWYRQQPGQSLTLIATANQGSEATYESGFVIDKFPISRPNLTFSTLTVSNMSPEDSSIYLCSGGPSPPYGYTFGSGTRLTVV.